What follows are 13 T cell receptor beta chains derived from one specimen sequenced in a study of blood T cell repertoires in COVID-19. Sequencing was performed with immunoSEQ multiplex PCR; in TCRdb, only in-frame clones are kept and a portion is missing. The table includes about 110,000 clones, 70% to 90% detected once. What was sequenced was peripheral blood. These receptors all come from a human donor in a cohort sampled during active COVID-19.

The chain carries TRBV19 and TRBJ2-7; D is uncertain. This CDR3 region has 14 residues. From germline, CDR1 is LNHDA and CDR2 SQIVND (reference sequence). V was pared by 3 bases and J by 4 bases, with 13 bases between. CDR3 coding DNA: TGTGCCAGTAGTATCGGTACCAGGCAATACGAGCAGTACTTC. Translating gives CASSIGTRQYEQYF.

CDR3 bases: TGTGCCAGCAGCTTAGATTTTCAACTAGCGGGAGCCCCCGAGCAGTACTTC. This translates into CASSLDFQLAGAPEQYF. This chain joins TRBV7-8 and TRBJ2-7, with TRBD2 matching over 11 bases. Germline V CDR1 and CDR2: SGHVS, FQNEAQ. Unmatched junction bases numbered 11, after V lost 1 base and J lost 6 bases. CDR3 size: 17 residues.

J is TRBJ2-5 and V is TRBV5-4; no definite D call. Trimming shortened V by 0 bases and J by 1 base, and 7 bases separated the two germline ends. This CDR3 region has 14 residues. CDR1 is SGHNT, CDR2 YYREEE, per germline (reference sequence). CDR3 nucleotide sequence: TGTGCCAGCAGCTTGGAGTCAGGCCAAGAGACCCAGTACTTC. Encoded protein: CASSLESGQETQYF.

This chain joins TRBV10-3 and TRBJ2-7; D possibly corresponds to TRBD2 (6 bases). The CDR3 has 14 residues. V lost 2 bases and J 4 bases, leaving 12 bases between the germline ends. CDR1 is ENHRY and CDR2 is SYGVKD in the germline V gene. This CDR3 reads CAISENRGGYEQYF. The CDR3, as DNA: TGTGCCATCAGTGAGAATAGGGGAGGATACGAGCAGTACTTC.

There are many counts of this clone. V gene TRBV6-5 combines with J gene TRBJ2-7; maybe TRBD2 (6 bases). Per germline, CDR1 MNHEY and CDR2 SVGAGI. The CDR3 runs 14 residues. Trimming took off 0 bases at V and 7 bases at J, with 13 bases between the two ends. CDR3 DNA sequence: TGTGCCAGCAGTTACTCAGGGACTCGGGCAGAGCAGTACTTC. This sequence encodes CASSYSGTRAEQYF.

The chain employs TRBV19 and TRBJ2-2; 10 positions agree with TRBD2. CDR1 is LNHDA, CDR2 SQIVND, per germline (reference sequence). The CDR3 extends over 17 amino acids. V lost 2 bases, J lost 6 bases, and 9 bases stayed unmatched. The CDR3 spells CASSILAGVLKSGELFF. The DNA of the CDR3 is TGTGCCAGTAGTATACTAGCGGGGGTTTTAAAGTCCGGGGAGCTGTTTTTT.

Only one count was recorded for this clone. This chain links TRBV14 with TRBJ2-1; 13 positions match TRBD2. The ends lost 2 bases at V and 2 bases at J; junction bases unmatched: 3. The CDR3 has 17 residues. Looked up from germline, CDR1 is SGHDN and CDR2 is FVKESK. CDR3 amino acids: CASSQRTSGGTYNEQFF. CDR3 DNA: TGTGCCAGCAGCCAACGGACTAGCGGGGGAACCTACAATGAGCAGTTCTTC.

V and J are TRBV28 and TRBJ2-7; perhaps TRBD1 as D (6 bases). The length of the CDR3 is 17 residues. Per the germline V gene, CDR1 is MDHEN and CDR2 is SYDVKM. V was pared by 1 base and J by 1 base, with 17 bases between. This CDR3 reads CASSLLRALQGSYEQYF. The CDR3 DNA follows: TGTGCCAGCAGTTTATTGCGCGCACTCCAGGGGTCCTACGAGCAGTACTTC.

The chain employs TRBV28 and TRBJ2-7; 9 nucleotides line up with TRBD2. CDR3 length equals 15 residues. Trimming removed 6 bases from V and 0 bases from J; junction bases left unmatched: 6. From germline, CDR1 is MDHEN and CDR2 SYDVKM. This CDR3 reads CASSLAGARSYEQYF. CDR3 bases: TGTGCCAGCAGCTTAGCGGGAGCCCGCTCCTACGAGCAGTACTTC.

This clone appeared a single time. The rearrangement uses TRBV15 and TRBJ1-2; D is possibly TRBD1 (5 bases). Germline CDR1 reads LNHNV; CDR2 reads YYDKDF (reference sequence). Between the trimmed V and J ends, which lost 1 base and 4 bases, there was a span of 13 bases. This CDR3 region has 15 residues. DNA for the CDR3: TGTGCCACCAGCAGAGGCTTGGACACTCCCTATGGCTACACCTTC. This encodes CATSRGLDTPYGYTF.

This sequence joins TRBV28 and TRBJ1-3; D is undetermined. V was cut by 6 bases and J by 0 bases, with 9 bases left in between. CDR1 is MDHEN, CDR2 SYDVKM, per germline. The length of the CDR3 is 14 residues. The CDR3 sequence: CASSLESSGNTIYF. In nucleotides, the CDR3 is TGTGCCAGCAGCTTGGAGAGCTCTGGAAACACCATATATTTT.

The rearrangement links TRBV10-3 to TRBJ2-1; TRBD2 might be the D (6 bases). CDR1 and CDR2 (germline): ENHRY, SYGVKD. Trimming took 0 bases from V and 8 from J, leaving 8 bases between them. This CDR3 is built from 13 residues. CDR3: CAISESGGYEQFF. DNA of the CDR3: TGTGCCATCAGTGAGTCGGGAGGTTATGAGCAGTTCTTC.

The chain uses TRBV19 and TRBJ1-2; TRBD1 matches 9 bases. CDR3 length: 12 residues. J gave up 7 bases and V 7 bases, and 4 bases lay outside the gene matches. The germline gives CDR1 LNHDA, CDR2 SQIVND (reference sequence). DNA of the CDR3: TGTGCCAGTACCGACAGGGGGATTGGCTACACCTTC. It specifies CASTDRGIGYTF.